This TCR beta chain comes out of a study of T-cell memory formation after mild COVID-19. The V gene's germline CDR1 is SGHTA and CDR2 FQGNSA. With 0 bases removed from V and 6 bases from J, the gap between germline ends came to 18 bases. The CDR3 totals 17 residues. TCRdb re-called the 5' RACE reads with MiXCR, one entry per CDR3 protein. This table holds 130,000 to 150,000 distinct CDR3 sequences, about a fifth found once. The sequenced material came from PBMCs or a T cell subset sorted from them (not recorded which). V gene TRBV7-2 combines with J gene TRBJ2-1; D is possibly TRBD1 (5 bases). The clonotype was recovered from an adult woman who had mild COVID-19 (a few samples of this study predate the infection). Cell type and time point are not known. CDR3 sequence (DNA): TGTGCCAGCAGCTTAGCGCAAGTTGGTCAGGGAAGCAATGAGCAGTTCTTC. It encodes CASSLAQVGQGSNEQFF. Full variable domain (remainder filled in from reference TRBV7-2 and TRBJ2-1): GAGVSQSPSNKVTEKGKDVELRCDPISGHTALYWYRQSLGQGLEFLIYFQGNSAPDKSGLPSDRFSAERTGGSVSTLTIQRTQQEDSAVYLCASSLAQVGQGSNEQFFGPGTRLTVL.